One and the same sample provided the 27 T cell receptor beta chains below, sequenced in a study of shared clonotypes between healthy human individuals. The table came from immunoSEQ multiplex PCR; TCRdb's copy has only in-frame clones and leaves some out. The sample lists over a million clones, roughly 96% occurring once. The sequenced material came from naive CD4+ T cells sorted from blood. Stated subset: CD45RA+ positively selected. Source of these receptors: a man in his thirties or forties in good health.

This clone was picked up one time. The sample holds other DNA sequences that translate to the same CDR3. In DNA, the CDR3 is TGTGCCAGCAGGGGCTCTGGGGCCAACGTCCTGACTTTC. Translated: CASRGSGANVLTF. This chain links TRBV9 with TRBJ2-6; D remains ambiguous. The CDR3 loop spans 13 amino acids. The germline CDR1 and CDR2 sequences are SGDLS and YYNGEE. V lost 5 bases and J lost 0, with 3 bases in between.

V and J are TRBV30 and TRBJ2-7; the D call may be TRBD1 or TRBD2 (5 bases each). The CDR3 covers 14 residues. Germline CDR1 GTSNPN, CDR2 SVGIG (reference sequence). The V gene lost 2 bases and the J gene lost 0 bases, with 11 bases spanning the gap. CDR3 nucleotides: TGTGCCTGGAGTCCCCCGGGGCCCTCCTACGAGCAGTACTTC. Residues: CAWSPPGPSYEQYF.

The rearrangement uses TRBV5-1 and TRBJ2-1; 8 bases agree with TRBD1. The germline V gene encodes CDR1 SGHRS and CDR2 YFSETQ. The CDR3 is 17 amino acids. With V trimmed by 4 bases and J by 4 bases, 13 bases remained unmatched. The CDR3: CASSAGTGHGVYNEQFF. DNA of the CDR3: TGCGCCAGCAGCGCTGGGACAGGTCATGGAGTATACAATGAGCAGTTCTTC. The entire variable domain, with the rest obtained from reference TRBV5-1 and TRBJ2-1, is as follows: KAGVTQTPRYLIKTRGQQVTLSCSPISGHRSVSWYQQTPGQGLQFLFEYFSETQRNKGNFPGRFSGRQFSNSRSEMNVSTLELGDSALYLCASSAGTGHGVYNEQFFGPGTRLTVL.

The V and J genes are TRBV11-2 and TRBJ2-1, with TRBD2 identical over 10 bases. Germline V CDR1 and CDR2: SGHAT, FQNNGV. Trimming took 5 bases from V and 9 from J; bases not matched to a gene: 10. The CDR3 has 15 amino acids. The CDR3 coding sequence is TGTGCCAGCAGCACAACGCTAGCGGGAGATAGTGAGCAGTTCTTC. As protein: CASSTTLAGDSEQFF.

This clone was seen just once. The chain uses TRBV25-1 and TRBJ2-1, with 7 positions matching TRBD2. Germline CDR1 is MGHDK and CDR2 is SYGVNS. Germline trimming cut 3 bases from V and 4 bases from J; bases unmatched to any gene: 6. The CDR3 has 15 amino acids. The DNA for the CDR3 is TGTGCCAGCAGTGATGAGCGGGGAAGTTACAATGAGCAGTTCTTC. It codes for CASSDERGSYNEQFF.

This chain uses TRBV7-2 with TRBJ2-7; maybe TRBD2 (6 bases). V lost 1 base, J lost 6 bases, and 28 bases lay in between. Germline CDR1 SGHTA, CDR2 FQGNSA. The CDR3 covers 19 residues. In nucleotides, the CDR3 is TGTGCCAGCAGCTTAGAGGAGCGGGCCTGGGACGCCCATACCTCCGAGCAGTACTTC. This gives the protein CASSLEERAWDAHTSEQYF.

This clone was counted once. This chain joins TRBV11-2 and TRBJ2-1; D not resolved. Germline V gene lookup returns CDR1 SGHAT and CDR2 FQNNGV. The CDR3 consists of 14 residues. Trimming took 6 bases from V and 0 from J, leaving 9 bases between them. DNA for the CDR3: TGTGCCAGCAGTCTGAGGACCTCCTACAATGAGCAGTTCTTC. Its protein is CASSLRTSYNEQFF.

About this clone: Different DNA sequences within this sample yield the same CDR3. The rearrangement joins TRBV28 to TRBJ2-7; D is undetermined. The germline gives CDR1 MDHEN, CDR2 SYDVKM. CDR3 length equals 11 residues. Between the trimmed V and J ends, which lost 10 bases and 1 base, there was a span of 8 bases. CDR3 loop: CATGLSYEQYF. CDR3 in DNA: TGTGCCACCGGTCTGTCCTACGAGCAGTACTTC. Using reference TRBV28 and TRBJ2-7 for the parts outside the CDR3, the full variable domain is DVKVTQSSRYLVKRTGEKVFLECVQDMDHENMFWYRQDPGLGLRLIYFSYDVKMKEKGDIPEGYSVSREKKERFSLILESASTNQTSMYLCATGLSYEQYFGPGTRLTVT.

The J gene is TRBJ2-7, the V gene TRBV10-3; 9 nucleotides agree with TRBD1. Germline values: CDR1 ENHRY, CDR2 SYGVKD. The CDR3 is 13 amino acids. V lost 2 bases and J lost 7; bases outside the gene matches: 3. The CDR3 DNA sequence: TGTGCCATCAGTGAGACAGGGGGCTTAGAGCAGTACTTC. Residues: CAISETGGLEQYF.

The chain couples TRBV6-4 to TRBJ2-2; D is unclear. CDR1 and CDR2 (germline): MRHNA, SNTAGT. The CDR3 length is 15 residues. The V end lost 6 bases, the J end lost 6 bases, and 17 bases lay between the germline ends. The CDR3 spells CASSPNRVPAGELFF. The CDR3 DNA reads as TGTGCCAGCAGCCCTAATAGGGTTCCCGCCGGGGAGCTGTTTTTT.

The rearrangement links TRBV14 to TRBJ2-2, with TRBD2 matching over 10 bases. The germline V gene encodes CDR1 SGHDN and CDR2 FVKESK. There are 16 residues in the CDR3. V trimming: 4 bases; J trimming: 6 bases; junction bases outside the gene matches: 8. As DNA, the CDR3 is TGTGCCAGCAGCCCAGCGGGAGGGTTTATATCCGGGGAGCTGTTTTTT. Protein: CASSPAGGFISGELFF.

This rearrangement joins TRBV9 to TRBJ1-1; 8 bases fit TRBD1. The CDR3 consists of 15 residues. CDR1 is SGDLS and CDR2 is YYNGEE in the germline V gene. V was pared by 2 bases and J by 8 bases, with 11 bases of the junction left unmatched. This CDR3 is CASSVMPDREAEAFF. The CDR3 DNA sequence: TGTGCCAGCAGCGTGATGCCGGACAGGGAGGCAGAAGCTTTCTTT.

This clone appeared a single time. The gene calls are TRBV27 and TRBJ2-7; D might be TRBD2 (6 bases). CDR1 is MNHEY, CDR2 SMNVEV, per germline (reference sequence). This CDR3 has 15 amino acids. V was trimmed by 3 bases and J by 0 bases, leaving 12 bases between them. The CDR3 region has the DNA TGTGCCAGCAGTTTCCGCGGGGCAAGCTCCTACGAGCAGTACTTC. Translation gives CASSFRGASSYEQYF.

This rearrangement joins TRBV7-2 to TRBJ1-1; perhaps TRBD1 as D (5 bases). The CDR3 is made up of 18 amino acids. The ends were cut back, 5 bases at V and 1 base at J, with 23 bases in the middle. Germline V CDR1 and CDR2: SGHTA, FQGNSA. Here the CDR3 DNA reads TGTGCCAGCAGCATGGGACGCGGACCGACTGGGTGGAACACTGAAGCTTTCTTT. This translates into CASSMGRGPTGWNTEAFF.

The chain joins TRBV2 to TRBJ2-1; TRBD2 aligns across 7 bases. The CDR3 is made up of 14 amino acids. Per the germline V gene, CDR1 is SNHLY and CDR2 is FYNNEI. Losses at the gene ends were 2 bases for V and 5 bases for J; bases not matched to a gene: 3. The CDR3 loop is CASSEMREHNEQFF. In DNA form, the CDR3 reads TGTGCCAGCAGTGAAATGCGGGAGCACAATGAGCAGTTCTTC.

This chain uses TRBV29-1 with TRBJ1-3; D is perhaps TRBD1 (5 bases). This CDR3 spans 13 amino acids. Trimming stripped 4 bases from V and 3 bases from J, with 10 bases between. Per germline, CDR1 SQVTM and CDR2 ANQGSEA. The CDR3 loop reads CSVAGGDGNTIYF. CDR3 in DNA: TGCAGCGTTGCTGGGGGGGATGGAAACACCATATATTTT.

The chain is built from TRBV18 and TRBJ2-7; tentatively, D is TRBD1 or TRBD2 (5 bases each). Germline V lookup: CDR1 KGHSH, CDR2 LQKENI. The CDR3 extends over 16 amino acids. Trimming took off 6 bases at V and 4 bases at J, with 22 bases between the two ends. CDR3 DNA sequence: TGTGCCAGCTCGGCAAAGGGAGAGGCAGGGCGGTACGAGCAGTACTTC. It specifies CASSAKGEAGRYEQYF.

The V and J genes are TRBV18 and TRBJ1-1; D gene unclear. The CDR3 contains 14 residues. The germline V and J ends were trimmed by 3 bases and 3 bases, with 11 bases remaining between them. Germline-derived CDR1 and CDR2 are KGHSH and LQKENI. The CDR3: CASSPNGLDTEAFF. The CDR3 DNA sequence: TGTGCCAGCTCACCGAACGGGCTTGACACTGAAGCTTTCTTT.

The chain links TRBV18 to TRBJ2-1, with a possible D match to TRBD2 (5 bases). With 3 bases removed from V and 10 bases from J, the gap between germline ends came to 16 bases. Per the germline V gene, CDR1 is KGHSH and CDR2 is LQKENI. The CDR3 extends over 14 amino acids. The CDR3 reads CASSPSLSRGEQFF. The CDR3 nucleotides are TGTGCCAGCTCACCTAGCCTCTCTCGCGGGGAGCAGTTCTTC.

V and J are TRBV5-1 and TRBJ1-1; no firm D call. The V end lost 2 bases, the J end lost 10 bases, and 12 bases lay between the germline ends. CDR3 size: 12 residues. CDR1 and CDR2 from the germline V gene are SGHRS and YFSETQ. In DNA, the CDR3 is TGCGCCAGCAGCTTAGAAGGGTTCGCAGCTTTCTTT. Amino acids: CASSLEGFAAFF.

With regard to this clone: At one end, the junction sequence differs from germline, possibly due to a read error. The gene calls are TRBV6-4 and TRBJ2-7; D is tentatively TRBD1 or TRBD2 (5 bases each). The germline gives CDR1 MRHNA, CDR2 SNTAGT. The length of the CDR3 is 12 residues. CDR3 sequence: CASKRTNYEQYF. Written as DNA, the CDR3 is TGTGCGAGCAAGCGGACAAACTACGAGCAGTACTTC.

This CDR3 reads CASSLVLAGRTDTQYF. The DNA for the CDR3 is TGTGCCAGCAGCTTAGTGCTAGCGGGAAGAACAGATACGCAGTATTTT. The chain has TRBV7-2 and TRBJ2-3, with 9 bases identical to TRBD2. The CDR3 runs to 16 residues. The J segment lost 3 bases and the V segment lost 1 base, leaving 5 bases of the junction unmatched. Germline CDR1 and CDR2: SGHTA and FQGNSA.

This clone was picked up one time. The CDR3: CASSLRGSGFDNEQFF. The CDR3, as DNA: TGTGCCAGCAGTTTAAGAGGTTCGGGGTTTGACAATGAGCAGTTCTTC. This chain connects TRBV28 to TRBJ2-1, with D tentatively TRBD2 (5 bases). The germline V gene encodes CDR1 MDHEN and CDR2 SYDVKM. With 2 bases removed from V and 5 bases from J, the gap between germline ends came to 16 bases. The CDR3 consists of 16 residues.

The chain uses TRBV7-9 and TRBJ1-5; D not resolved. V was cut by 1 base and J by 5 bases, with 9 bases left in between. Germline V gives CDR1 SEHNR, CDR2 FQNEAQ (reference sequence). The CDR3 is 14 residues long. CDR3 residues: CASSLESFHQPQHF. The CDR3 coding sequence is TGTGCCAGCAGCTTAGAAAGTTTCCATCAGCCCCAGCATTTT.

The CDR3, as DNA: TGTGCCAGCAGCGCGGGATGGGAGGGCACAGATACGCAGTATTTT. Protein: CASSAGWEGTDTQYF. The genes are TRBV11-2 and TRBJ2-3; D might be TRBD2 (6 bases). CDR3 length: 15 amino acids. The germline V gene has CDR1 SGHAT and CDR2 FQNNGV. Deletions cut 5 bases from V and 1 base from J, with 13 bases between.

The V and J genes are TRBV10-3 and TRBJ2-7; D possibly corresponds to TRBD1 (6 bases). The length of the CDR3 is 15 residues. CDR1 and CDR2 from the germline V gene are ENHRY and SYGVKD. V was shortened by 4 bases and J by 0 bases, with 13 bases between the two germline ends. CDR3 protein: CAISGGHLSSYEQYF. The CDR3 DNA follows: TGTGCCATCAGTGGGGGACACTTAAGCTCCTACGAGCAGTACTTC.

V usage is TRBV27 and J usage is TRBJ2-7; unclear D gene. There are 13 residues in the CDR3. Germline CDR1 and CDR2: MNHEY and SMNVEV (reference sequence). Trimming removed 5 bases from V and 4 bases from J, with 12 bases in between. CDR3 sequence: CASSRRPFYEQYF. In DNA, the CDR3 is TGTGCCAGCAGTAGACGGCCTTTTTACGAGCAGTACTTC.